Sequencing of this TCR beta chain was carried out in a study of Ad26.COV2.S vaccination and SARS-CoV-2 variants. Overall study context: Administration of Ad26.COV2.S was intramuscular, either once or twice 56 days apart. Overall study findings and caveats: Comparable non-spike TCR breadth was observed in vaccine and placebo recipients.

The assay was immunoSEQ multiplex PCR, and TCRdb's table has in-frame clones only and misses some. The profile shows about 440,000 clones, around 91% of them singletons. The treatment here: around 19 received Ad26.COV2.S at low or high dose, single or two shots; several received placebo; per-sample allocation not given. The samples were gathered on day 63 after the first injection of vaccine or placebo. As its vector, the vaccine had Ad26, which expressed Wuhan-strain SARS-CoV-2 spike. A remark on this clone: The antigen remains unidentified.

V gave up 5 bases and J gave up 4 bases; unmatched junction bases: 3. The CDR3 has 13 residues. Germline lookup yields CDR1 KGHDR and CDR2 SFDVKD. J is TRBJ2-7 and V is TRBV24-1; TRBD1 matches at 8 bases. The receptor comes from a person aged 18-65 years who received the Ad26.COV2.S COVID-19 vaccine or a placebo. The sequencing here drew on peripheral blood, taken in a trial of Ad26.COV2.S vaccine versus placebo. The CDR3 DNA is TGTGCCACCAGTGGGGGGACAGGTTACGAGCAGTACTTC. Translation gives CATSGGTGYEQYF.